Listed below are T cell receptor beta chains from one sample, sequenced in a study of neurological immune-mediated disorders. TCRdb re-called the 5' RACE reads with MiXCR, one entry per CDR3 protein. In the table there are fewer than 45,000 distinct CDR3 sequences, roughly 2.5% of which are singletons. Sequencing used PBMCs. Receptors were obtained from a young man with multiple sclerosis. Both conserved end residues are part of each CDR3. A D gene is named only where the DNA matches it firmly. Where a row states a size, it is once, few, many or the class of an expanded clone; other rows omit it.

d_call	clone_size	cdr3_length	v_call	j_call	cdr3_aa	cdr3_nt
NA	few	13	TRBV11-2	TRBJ2-2	CASSFSNTGELFF	TGTGCCAGCAGCTTCAGCAACACCGGGGAGCTGTTTTTT
NA	many	15	TRBV28	TRBJ2-4	CASSILAAAKNIQYF	TGTGCCAGCAGCATCCTGGCCGCAGCCAAAAACATTCAGTACTTC
NA	many	17	TRBV7-2	TRBJ2-1	CASSSLGRVGGHNEQFF	TGTGCCAGCAGCTCTCTCGGCCGAGTGGGGGGTCACAATGAGCAGTTCTTC
NA	many	11	TRBV20-1	TRBJ1-2	CSARWQYGYTF	TGCAGTGCTAGATGGCAGTATGGCTACACCTTC
NA	few	15	TRBV12-3/TRBV12-4	TRBJ2-3	CASSPPSVGTDTQYF	TGTGCCAGCAGTCCCCCCTCAGTGGGAACAGATACGCAGTATTTT
NA	many	13	TRBV5-5	TRBJ1-6	CASSLEFNSPLHF	TGTGCCAGCAGCTTGGAATTTAATTCACCCCTCCACTTT
NA	many	15	TRBV5-1	TRBJ2-2	CASFAEAGRTGELFF	TGCGCCAGCTTCGCGGAGGCAGGGCGAACCGGGGAGCTGTTTTTT
TRBD1	many	14	TRBV28	TRBJ2-5	CASLGQGAGETQYF	TGTGCCAGCCTGGGACAGGGGGCGGGAGAGACCCAGTACTTC
NA	many	16	TRBV5-1	TRBJ2-2	CASSLLAGSGTGELFF	TGCGCCAGCAGCTTGCTCGCGGGGTCGGGCACCGGGGAGCTGTTTTTT
NA	many	12	TRBV12-3/TRBV12-4	TRBJ1-4	CASSLDRLGLFF	TGTGCCAGCAGTTTGGACCGCTTAGGACTGTTTTTT
TRBD1	many	16	TRBV5-1	TRBJ2-2	CASSDTGTGGTGELFF	TGCGCCAGCAGCGACACCGGGACAGGGGGCACCGGGGAGCTGTTTTTT
TRBD1	many	15	TRBV5-1	TRBJ2-3	CASSVSGTGTDTQYF	TGCGCCAGCAGCGTGTCCGGGACAGGCACAGATACGCAGTATTTT
NA	many	14	TRBV5-6	TRBJ2-7	CASSRGHQEDEQYF	TGTGCCAGCAGCCGGGGACACCAGGAGGACGAGCAGTACTTC
TRBD1	many	15	TRBV20-1	TRBJ1-1	CSAPSQGSMNTEAFF	TGCAGTGCCCCATCACAGGGGAGCATGAACACTGAAGCTTTCTTT
NA	many	15	TRBV6-5	TRBJ1-3	CASSSAGAGGNTIYF	TGTGCCAGCAGCTCGGCAGGGGCGGGTGGAAACACCATATATTTT
TRBD1	many	13	TRBV7-8	TRBJ1-4	CASGTGANEKLFF	TGTGCCAGCGGGACAGGGGCTAATGAAAAACTGTTTTTT
NA	NA	17	TRBV13	TRBJ2-7	CASSFPLAAGHGYEQYF	TGTGCCAGCAGCTTCCCCCTGGCCGCAGGGCACGGATACGAGCAGTACTTC
NA	many	14	TRBV12-3/TRBV12-4	TRBJ2-5	CASSFSERQETQYF	TGTGCCAGCAGTTTCAGCGAGCGGCAAGAGACCCAGTACTTC
TRBD2	NA	15	TRBV20-1	TRBJ2-2	CSARLLAGGTGELFF	TGCAGTGCTAGACTCCTAGCGGGGGGCACCGGGGAGCTGTTTTTT
NA	many	14	TRBV5-1	TRBJ2-3	CASSFVPEAETQYF	TGCGCCAGCAGCTTTGTCCCTGAGGCGGAGACGCAGTATTTT
TRBD2	many	16	TRBV12-3/TRBV12-4	TRBJ2-1	CASSLRVAGGLNEQFF	TGTGCCAGCAGTTTACGCGTAGCGGGGGGGCTGAATGAGCAGTTCTTC
TRBD2	NA	16	TRBV18	TRBJ2-1	CASSPDLAGGVNEQFF	TGTGCCAGCTCACCTGATCTAGCGGGAGGGGTGAATGAGCAGTTCTTC
NA	few	14	TRBV5-1	TRBJ2-1	CASSLVPLTDEQFF	TGCGCCAGCAGCTTGGTCCCACTTACGGATGAGCAGTTCTTC
NA	few	14	TRBV7-6	TRBJ1-5	CASSLGGGSQPQHF	TGTGCCAGCAGCTTAGGCGGGGGGAGTCAGCCCCAGCATTTT
NA	many	12	TRBV10-3	TRBJ2-5	CAISENPETQYF	TGTGCCATCAGTGAAAACCCAGAGACCCAGTACTTC
NA	few	12	TRBV11-2	TRBJ2-1	CASRSVNNEQFF	TGTGCCAGCAGATCAGTAAACAATGAGCAGTTCTTC
NA	many	14	TRBV3-1	TRBJ2-1	CASSHSSRGNEQFF	TGTGCCAGCAGCCATTCCTCCAGGGGCAATGAGCAGTTCTTC
NA	many	11	TRBV7-9	TRBJ2-1	CASSLGVAQFF	TGTGCCAGCAGCTTAGGAGTAGCGCAGTTCTTC
TRBD2	many	16	TRBV18	TRBJ2-7	CASSPVGTSGSNEQYF	TGTGCCAGCTCACCAGTTGGGACTAGCGGGAGCAACGAGCAGTACTTC
TRBD1	many	13	TRBV2	TRBJ2-7	CAIEQGTSYEQYF	TGTGCCATAGAACAGGGGACCTCCTACGAGCAGTACTTC
TRBD2	many	14	TRBV6-4	TRBJ2-3	CASATSGGTDTQYF	TGTGCCAGCGCTACTAGCGGGGGCACAGATACGCAGTATTTT
NA	many	16	TRBV2	TRBJ2-1	CASRTLTGEVRNEQFF	TGTGCCAGCAGAACTCTTACAGGGGAGGTACGCAATGAGCAGTTCTTC
TRBD2	many	17	TRBV7-8	TRBJ2-4	CASSLVGRGEAKNIQYF	TGTGCCAGCAGCTTAGTGGGGCGGGGGGAGGCCAAAAACATTCAGTACTTC
TRBD1	many	16	TRBV5-1	TRBJ2-3	CASSLVTGGITDTQYF	TGCGCCAGCAGCTTGGTAACAGGGGGCATTACAGATACGCAGTATTTT
NA	many	17	TRBV21-1	TRBJ1-2	CASSKVSMNSKNYGYTF	TGTGCCAGCAGCAAAGTCTCAATGAACAGCAAAAATTATGGCTACACCTTC
NA	many	13	TRBV20-1	TRBJ2-7	CSARKEGSYEQYF	TGCAGTGCTAGGAAGGAGGGCTCCTACGAGCAGTACTTC
NA	many	12	TRBV29-1	TRBJ2-5	CSVALSQETQYF	TGCAGCGTTGCTTTAAGTCAAGAGACCCAGTACTTC
TRBD2	many	13	TRBV20-1	TRBJ2-7	CSVETSGTYEQYF	TGCAGTGTCGAGACTAGCGGGACCTACGAGCAGTACTTC
NA	many	13	TRBV20-1	TRBJ2-3	CSASRSSTDTQYF	TGCAGTGCTAGCCGGAGTAGCACAGATACGCAGTATTTT
NA	few	14	TRBV6-6	TRBJ2-7	CASSYGAGMGEQYF	TGTGCCAGCAGTTACGGGGCAGGGATGGGAGAGCAGTACTTC
TRBD2	many	15	TRBV20-1	TRBJ2-2	CSASRLAVNTGELFF	TGCAGTGCTAGTAGACTAGCGGTGAACACCGGGGAGCTGTTTTTT
TRBD1	many	15	TRBV12-3/TRBV12-4	TRBJ2-7	CASSPGQASSYEQYF	TGTGCCAGCAGCCCCGGACAGGCCAGCTCCTACGAGCAGTACTTC
NA	many	16	TRBV28	TRBJ2-2	CASSYAGPSNTGELFF	TGTGCCAGCAGTTACGCGGGGCCTTCGAACACCGGGGAGCTGTTTTTT
NA	many	12	TRBV20-1	TRBJ2-7	CSARDRLNEQYF	TGCAGTGCTCGCGACAGGCTCAACGAGCAGTACTTC
TRBD2	many	17	TRBV7-2	TRBJ2-3	CASSLKGGSSLQDTQYF	TGTGCCAGCAGCTTAAAGGGCGGGAGTTCGCTACAAGATACGCAGTATTTT
NA	many	16	TRBV7-2	TRBJ1-6	CASSPRGPAYNSPLHF	TGTGCCAGCAGCCCCCGGGGTCCCGCCTATAATTCACCCCTCCACTTT
TRBD1	many	14	TRBV7-9	TRBJ1-5	CASRRQGSNQPQHF	TGTGCCAGCAGACGACAGGGTAGCAATCAGCCCCAGCATTTT
TRBD1	many	15	TRBV5-1	TRBJ2-3	CASSDDRGRTDTQYF	TGCGCCAGCAGCGACGACAGGGGCCGTACAGATACGCAGTATTTT
NA	many	13	TRBV28	TRBJ2-7	CASSLNSPYEQYF	TGTGCCAGCAGTTTAAACAGCCCCTACGAGCAGTACTTC
TRBD1	many	17	TRBV5-1	TRBJ2-1	CASSHPFGTGGGNEQFF	TGCGCCAGCAGCCATCCGTTCGGGACAGGAGGGGGGAATGAGCAGTTCTTC
TRBD1	many	17	TRBV18	TRBJ1-1	CASSEDRVSSGNTEAFF	TGTGCCAGCTCAGAAGACAGGGTCAGTTCGGGGAACACTGAAGCTTTCTTT
NA	many	16	TRBV15	TRBJ2-5	CATSSMRTAYQETQYF	TGTGCCACCAGCTCAATGAGGACAGCGTACCAAGAGACCCAGTACTTC
TRBD2	many	16	TRBV4-3	TRBJ2-1	CASSQDRGLPLNEQFF	TGCGCCAGCAGCCAAGATAGGGGACTACCTCTCAATGAGCAGTTCTTC
TRBD1	many	15	TRBV5-1	TRBJ1-1	CASSLAAGGSTEAFF	TGCGCCAGCAGCTTGGCGGCAGGGGGTAGCACTGAAGCTTTCTTT